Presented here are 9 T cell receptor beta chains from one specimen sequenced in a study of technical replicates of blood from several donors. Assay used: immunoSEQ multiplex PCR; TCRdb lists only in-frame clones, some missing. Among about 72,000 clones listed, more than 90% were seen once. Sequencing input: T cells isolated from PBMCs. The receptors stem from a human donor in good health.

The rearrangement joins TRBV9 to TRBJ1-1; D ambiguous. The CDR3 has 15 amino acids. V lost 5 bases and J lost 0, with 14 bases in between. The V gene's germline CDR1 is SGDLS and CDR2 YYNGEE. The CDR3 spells CASSSIDGMNTEAFF. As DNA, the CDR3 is TGTGCCAGCAGTTCTATAGACGGGATGAACACTGAAGCTTTCTTT. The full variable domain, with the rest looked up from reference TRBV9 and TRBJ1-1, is DSGVTQTPKHLITATGQRVTLRCSPRSGDLSVYWYQQSLDQGLQFLIQYYNGEERAKGNILERFSAQQFPDLHSELNLSSLELGDSALYFCASSSIDGMNTEAFFGQGTRLTVV.

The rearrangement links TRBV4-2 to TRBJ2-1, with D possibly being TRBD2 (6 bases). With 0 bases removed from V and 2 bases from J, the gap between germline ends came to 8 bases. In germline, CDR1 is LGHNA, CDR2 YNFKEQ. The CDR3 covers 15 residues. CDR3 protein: CASSQELAAYNEQFF. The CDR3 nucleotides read TGTGCCAGCAGCCAAGAATTAGCGGCCTACAATGAGCAGTTCTTC.

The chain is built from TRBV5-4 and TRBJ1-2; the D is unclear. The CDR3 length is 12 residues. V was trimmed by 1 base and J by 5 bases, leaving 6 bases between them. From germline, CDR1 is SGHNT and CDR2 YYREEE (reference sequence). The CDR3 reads CASSLSEYGYTF. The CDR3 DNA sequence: TGTGCCAGCAGCTTGTCGGAGTATGGCTACACCTTC.

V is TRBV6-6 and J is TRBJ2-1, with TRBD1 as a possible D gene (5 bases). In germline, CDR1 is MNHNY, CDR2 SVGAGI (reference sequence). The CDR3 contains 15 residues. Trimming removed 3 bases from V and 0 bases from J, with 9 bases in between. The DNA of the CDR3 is TGTGCCAGCAGTTATACACAGGCCTCCTACAATGAGCAGTTCTTC. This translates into CASSYTQASYNEQFF.

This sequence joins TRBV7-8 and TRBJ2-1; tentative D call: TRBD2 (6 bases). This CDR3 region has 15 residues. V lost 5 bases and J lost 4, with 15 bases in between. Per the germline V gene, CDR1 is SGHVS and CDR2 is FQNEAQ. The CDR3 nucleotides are TGTGCCAGCAGCCCGGGGGACGGGCGATACAATGAGCAGTTCTTC. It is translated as CASSPGDGRYNEQFF.

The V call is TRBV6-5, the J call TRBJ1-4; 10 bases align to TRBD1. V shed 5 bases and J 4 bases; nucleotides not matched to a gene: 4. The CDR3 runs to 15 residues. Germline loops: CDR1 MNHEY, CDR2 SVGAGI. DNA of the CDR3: TGTGCCAGCAGTCCCGACAGGGGGCATAATGAAAAACTGTTTTTT. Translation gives CASSPDRGHNEKLFF.

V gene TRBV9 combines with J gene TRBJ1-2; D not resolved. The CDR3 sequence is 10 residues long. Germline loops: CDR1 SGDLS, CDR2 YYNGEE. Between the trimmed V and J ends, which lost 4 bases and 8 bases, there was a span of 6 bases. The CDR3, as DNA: TGTGCCAGCAGCTCCTTCGGCTACACCTTC. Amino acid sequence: CASSSFGYTF.

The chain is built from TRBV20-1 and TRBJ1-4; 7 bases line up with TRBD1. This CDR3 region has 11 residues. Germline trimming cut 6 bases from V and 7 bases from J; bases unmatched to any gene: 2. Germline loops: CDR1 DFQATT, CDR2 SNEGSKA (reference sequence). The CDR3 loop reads CSARQGEKLFF. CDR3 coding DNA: TGCAGTGCCCGACAGGGTGAAAAACTGTTTTTT.

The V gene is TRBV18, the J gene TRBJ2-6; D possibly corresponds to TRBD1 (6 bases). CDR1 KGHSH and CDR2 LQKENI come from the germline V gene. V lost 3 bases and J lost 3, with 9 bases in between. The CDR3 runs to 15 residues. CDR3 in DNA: TGTGCCAGCTCACCGGACAGTGGTGGGGCCAACGTCCTGACTTTC. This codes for CASSPDSGGANVLTF.